The present entry profiles one T cell receptor (beta chain) with its context. Antigen unknown. This CDR3 has 13 amino acids. Trimming left V 1 base short and J 11 bases short, with 15 bases between. Germline CDR1 SGHNT, CDR2 YYREEE (reference sequence). This entry is derived from a study of STAT3 mutations in large granular lymphocyte leukemia. Study outcomes and limitations: Persisting codominant clonotypes may have hidden a small pathogenic clone. Sampling intervals varied between patients and samples. In T-cell large granular lymphocyte leukemia, about half of patients showed multiple immunodominant subclonotypes. In about 30% of the 18 patients, new TCR clonotypes emerged after therapy.

TCRdb's table, derived via immunoSEQ multiplex PCR, lists solely in-frame clones and lacks some. The top ten clones hold approximately 83% of a sample with approximately 2,000 clones, 67% of them seen once. The chain couples TRBV5-4 to TRBJ1-1; possibly TRBD1 for D (6 bases). The source of this sequence is a man aged 60 to 75 with T-cell large granular lymphocyte leukemia. Some clones in this sample may be carry-over from other donors' samples. Sequenced material: peripheral blood mononuclear cells. CDR3 sequence (DNA): TGTGCCAGCAGCTTGAACAGGGATGACGAGGCTTTCTTT. Translated, it gives CASSLNRDDEAFF. Using reference TRBV5-4 and TRBJ1-1 for the parts outside the CDR3, the full variable domain is ETGVTQSPTHLIKTRGQQVTLRCSSQSGHNTVSWYQQALGQGPQFIFQYYREEENGRGNFPPRFSGLQFPNYSSELNVNALELDDSALYLCASSLNRDDEAFFGQGTRLTVV.